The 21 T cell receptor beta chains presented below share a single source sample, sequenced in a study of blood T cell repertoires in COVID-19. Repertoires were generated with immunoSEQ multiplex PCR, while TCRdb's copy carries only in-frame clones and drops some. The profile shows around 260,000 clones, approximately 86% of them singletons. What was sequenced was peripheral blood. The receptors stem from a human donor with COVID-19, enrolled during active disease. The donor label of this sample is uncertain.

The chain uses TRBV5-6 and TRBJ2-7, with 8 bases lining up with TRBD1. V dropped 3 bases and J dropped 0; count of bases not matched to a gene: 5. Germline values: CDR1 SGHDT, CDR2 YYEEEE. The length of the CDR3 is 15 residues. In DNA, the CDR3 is TGTGCCAGCAGCTACGGACAGGGTTTCTCCTACGAGCAGTACTTC. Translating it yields CASSYGQGFSYEQYF.

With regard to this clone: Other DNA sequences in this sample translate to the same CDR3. The CDR3 is CASSGTGGSNQPQHF. The CDR3 nucleotides are TGTGCCAGTAGCGGAACAGGGGGAAGCAATCAGCCCCAGCATTTT. V and J are TRBV19 and TRBJ1-5; 8 bases line up with TRBD1. There are 15 residues in the CDR3. Unmatched junction bases numbered 5, after V lost 6 bases and J lost 1 base. The germline gives CDR1 LNHDA, CDR2 SQIVND (reference sequence).

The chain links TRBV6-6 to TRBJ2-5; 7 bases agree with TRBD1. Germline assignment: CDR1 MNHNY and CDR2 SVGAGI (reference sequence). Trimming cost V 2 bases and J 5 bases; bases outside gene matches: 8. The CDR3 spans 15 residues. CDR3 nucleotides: TGTGCCAGCAGTTACCTCGGACAGGCCCGGGAGACCCAGTACTTC. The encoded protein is CASSYLGQARETQYF.

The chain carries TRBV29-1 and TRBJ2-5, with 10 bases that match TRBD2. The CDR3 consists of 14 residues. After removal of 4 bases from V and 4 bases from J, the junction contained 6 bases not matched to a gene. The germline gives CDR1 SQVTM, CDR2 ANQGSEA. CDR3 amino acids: CSVGILAGRETQYF. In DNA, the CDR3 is TGCAGCGTTGGGATACTAGCGGGGCGAGAGACCCAGTACTTC.

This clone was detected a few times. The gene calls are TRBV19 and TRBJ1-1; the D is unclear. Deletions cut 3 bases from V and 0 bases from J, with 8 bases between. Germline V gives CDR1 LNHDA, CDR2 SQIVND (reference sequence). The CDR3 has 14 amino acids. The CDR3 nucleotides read TGTGCCAGTAGTATCCCAGGATTGAACACTGAAGCTTTCTTT. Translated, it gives CASSIPGLNTEAFF.

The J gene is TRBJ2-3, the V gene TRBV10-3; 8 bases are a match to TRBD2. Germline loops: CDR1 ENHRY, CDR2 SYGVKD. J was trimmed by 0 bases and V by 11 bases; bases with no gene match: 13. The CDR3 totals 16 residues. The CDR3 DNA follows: TGTGCCGCAAACTCCTTAACTAGCGGAAGCACAGATACGCAGTATTTT. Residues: CAANSLTSGSTDTQYF.

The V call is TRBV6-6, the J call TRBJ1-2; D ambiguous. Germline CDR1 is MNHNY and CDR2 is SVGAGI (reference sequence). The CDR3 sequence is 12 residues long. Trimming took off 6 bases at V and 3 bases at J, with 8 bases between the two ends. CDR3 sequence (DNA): TGTGCCAGCAGCCCCTCTGACTATGGCTACACCTTC. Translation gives CASSPSDYGYTF.

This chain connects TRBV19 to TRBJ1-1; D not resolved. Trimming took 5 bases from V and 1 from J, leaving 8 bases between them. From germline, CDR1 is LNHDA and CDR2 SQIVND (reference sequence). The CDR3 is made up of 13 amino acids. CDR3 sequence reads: CASSSGGNTEAFF. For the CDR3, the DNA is TGTGCCAGTAGTTCCGGTGGGAACACTGAAGCTTTCTTT.

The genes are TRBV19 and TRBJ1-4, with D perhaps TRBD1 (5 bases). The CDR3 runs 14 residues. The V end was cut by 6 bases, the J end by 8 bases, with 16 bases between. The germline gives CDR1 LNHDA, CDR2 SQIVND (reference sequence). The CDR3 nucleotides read TGTGCCAGTAGCCGCGGGGGGGATCAGGAAAAACTGTTTTTT. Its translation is CASSRGGDQEKLFF.

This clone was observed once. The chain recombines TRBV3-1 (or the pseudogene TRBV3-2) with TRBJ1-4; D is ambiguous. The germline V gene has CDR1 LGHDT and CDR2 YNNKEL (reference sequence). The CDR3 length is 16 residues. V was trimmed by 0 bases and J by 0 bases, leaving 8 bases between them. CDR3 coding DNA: TGTGCCAGCAGCCAAGATGCCAGATCAACTAATGAAAAACTGTTTTTT. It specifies CASSQDARSTNEKLFF.

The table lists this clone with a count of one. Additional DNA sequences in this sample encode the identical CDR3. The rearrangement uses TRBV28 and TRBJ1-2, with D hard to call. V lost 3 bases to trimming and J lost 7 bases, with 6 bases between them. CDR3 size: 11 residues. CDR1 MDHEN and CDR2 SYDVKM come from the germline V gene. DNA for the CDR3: TGTGCCAGCAGTTTCGGTGGTGGCTACACCTTC. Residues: CASSFGGGYTF.

CDR3 nucleotides: TGTGCCAGCAGCTTCAATAATTCACCCCTCCACTTT. Translation gives CASSFNNSPLHF. The J gene is TRBJ1-6, the V gene TRBV7-2, with no clear D. Germline-derived CDR1 and CDR2 are SGHTA and FQGNSA. V lost 3 bases to trimming and J lost 5 bases, with 2 bases between them. This CDR3 has 12 amino acids.

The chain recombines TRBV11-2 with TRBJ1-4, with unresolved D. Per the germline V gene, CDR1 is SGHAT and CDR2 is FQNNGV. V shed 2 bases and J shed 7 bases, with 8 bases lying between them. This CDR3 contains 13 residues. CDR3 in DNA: TGTGCCAGCAGCTTACGGGGAGGTGAAAAACTGTTTTTT. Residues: CASSLRGGEKLFF.

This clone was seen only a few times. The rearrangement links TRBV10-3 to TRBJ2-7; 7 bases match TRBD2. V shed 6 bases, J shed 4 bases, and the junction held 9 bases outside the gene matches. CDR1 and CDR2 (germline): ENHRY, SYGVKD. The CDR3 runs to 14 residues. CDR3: CAISPRGETYEQYF. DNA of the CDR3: TGTGCCATCAGCCCTCGGGGGGAGACGTACGAGCAGTACTTC.

CDR3 amino acids: CSVGPRGTATDTQYF. The DNA of the CDR3 is TGCAGCGTTGGGCCTAGGGGGACGGCAACAGATACGCAGTATTTT. This chain links TRBV29-1 with TRBJ2-3; TRBD1 might be the D (6 bases). Germline V gene data show CDR1 as SQVTM and CDR2 as ANQGSEA. Between the trimmed V and J ends, which lost 4 bases and 3 bases, there was a span of 17 bases. The CDR3 consists of 15 residues.

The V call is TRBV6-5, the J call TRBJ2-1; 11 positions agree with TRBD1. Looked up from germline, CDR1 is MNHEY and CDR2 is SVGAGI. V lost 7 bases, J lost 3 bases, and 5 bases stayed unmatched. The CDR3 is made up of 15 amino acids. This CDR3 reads CASNPGTGGYNEQFF. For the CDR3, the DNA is TGTGCCAGCAACCCCGGGACAGGGGGCTACAATGAGCAGTTCTTC.

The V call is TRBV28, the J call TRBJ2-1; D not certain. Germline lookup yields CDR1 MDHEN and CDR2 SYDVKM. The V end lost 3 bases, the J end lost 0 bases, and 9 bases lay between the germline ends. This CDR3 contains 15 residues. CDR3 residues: CASSFNPSSYNEQFF. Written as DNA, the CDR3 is TGTGCCAGCAGTTTCAATCCCAGCTCCTACAATGAGCAGTTCTTC. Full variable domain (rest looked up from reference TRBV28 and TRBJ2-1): DVKVTQSSRYLVKRTGEKVFLECVQDMDHENMFWYRQDPGLGLRLIYFSYDVKMKEKGDIPEGYSVSREKKERFSLILESASTNQTSMYLCASSFNPSSYNEQFFGPGTRLTVL.

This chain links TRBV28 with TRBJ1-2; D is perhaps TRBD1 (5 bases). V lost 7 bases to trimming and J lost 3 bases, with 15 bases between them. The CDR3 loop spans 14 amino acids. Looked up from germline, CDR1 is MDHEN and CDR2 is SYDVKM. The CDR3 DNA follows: TGTGCCAGCACCGACCCGGGCAGGGACTATGGCTACACCTTC. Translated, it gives CASTDPGRDYGYTF.

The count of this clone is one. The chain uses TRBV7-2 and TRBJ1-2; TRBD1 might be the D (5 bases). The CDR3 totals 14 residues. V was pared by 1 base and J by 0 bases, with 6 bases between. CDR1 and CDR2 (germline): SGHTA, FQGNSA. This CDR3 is CASSLGRANYGYTF. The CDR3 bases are TGTGCCAGCAGCTTAGGCAGGGCTAACTATGGCTACACCTTC. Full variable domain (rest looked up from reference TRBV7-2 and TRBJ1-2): GAGVSQSPSNKVTEKGKDVELRCDPISGHTALYWYRQSLGQGLEFLIYFQGNSAPDKSGLPSDRFSAERTGGSVSTLTIQRTQQEDSAVYLCASSLGRANYGYTFGSGTRLTVV.

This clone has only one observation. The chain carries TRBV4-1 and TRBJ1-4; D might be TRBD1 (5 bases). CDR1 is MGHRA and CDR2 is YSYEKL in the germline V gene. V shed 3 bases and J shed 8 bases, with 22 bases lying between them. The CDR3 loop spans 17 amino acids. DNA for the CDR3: TGCGCCAGCAGCCAGATCACAGGATGGGGGGGAAGGGAAAAACTGTTTTTT. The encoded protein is CASSQITGWGGREKLFF.

DNA for the CDR3: TGTGCCAGCAGTGTTACAGGGCCTCCAATGCCCCAGCATTTT. Its protein product is CASSVTGPPMPQHF. The chain links TRBV28 to TRBJ1-5; D is possibly TRBD1 (6 bases). This CDR3 spans 14 amino acids. Trimming removed 5 bases at V and 9 bases at J, with 17 bases between. Germline V gene lookup returns CDR1 MDHEN and CDR2 SYDVKM.